The rows below give T cell receptor beta chains drawn from one sample of a study of post-analysis software for immune sequencing data. TCRdb recomputed calls from the PCR reads with MiXCR, one row per CDR3 protein. Among roughly 620,000 distinct CDR3 sequences listed, roughly 47% were seen once. The sequenced sample was blood. Receptors were obtained from a girl under 18 with multiple sclerosis. Both conserved end residues are part of each CDR3. The order of the fields is V gene, D gene, clone size, J gene, CDR3 protein, CDR3 DNA. D genes are given only for firm matches. Some rows have no size entry. The others give once, few or many, or a class for an expanded clone.

TRBV10-3	TRBD1	NA	TRBJ2-5	CAITNRGQDEQYF	TGTGCCATCACGAACAGGGGGCAGGATGAGCAGTACTTC
TRBV4-1	TRBD2	few	TRBJ2-1	CASSQEISGGGDEQFF	TGCGCCAGCAGCCAAGAGATTAGCGGGGGAGGGGATGAGCAGTTCTTC
TRBV5-1	NA	NA	TRBJ1-4	CASSLSRGVNEKLFF	TGCGCCAGCAGCTTGTCCAGGGGCGTTAATGAAAAACTGTTTTTT
TRBV20-1	TRBD1	NA	TRBJ1-1	CSAREQGARMNTEAFF	TGCAGTGCTAGAGAACAGGGGGCTCGAATGAACACTGAAGCTTTCTTT
TRBV6-5	TRBD1	NA	TRBJ1-2	CASSPDRGWANYGYTF	TGTGCCAGCAGTCCCGACAGGGGTTGGGCTAACTATGGCTACACCTTC
TRBV12-3/TRBV12-4	NA	NA	TRBJ2-7	CASSSIHEDEQYF	TGTGCCAGCAGTTCGATCCACGAGGACGAGCAGTACTTC
TRBV20-1	NA	NA	TRBJ2-1	CSAPTGRSGDNEQFF	TGCAGTGCCCCGACGGGAAGGAGTGGGGACAATGAGCAGTTCTTC
TRBV5-1	TRBD1	NA	TRBJ2-7	CASRPDPGQAYNEQYF	TGCGCCAGCAGACCTGACCCGGGACAGGCCTACAATGAGCAGTACTTC
TRBV5-5	NA	medium-sized	TRBJ2-3	CASSPHLDTQYF	TGTGCCAGCAGCCCGCATTTAGATACGCAGTATTTT
TRBV5-1	NA	NA	TRBJ2-7	CASSFVVRDKTYEQYF	TGCGCCAGCAGCTTCGTTGTCCGGGACAAGACCTACGAGCAGTACTTC
TRBV27	NA	few	TRBJ2-3	CASIGFGADTQYF	TGTGCCAGCATTGGATTTGGGGCAGATACGCAGTATTTT
TRBV5-5	TRBD1	NA	TRBJ2-4	CASSLAWTGNIQYF	TGTGCCAGCAGCTTGGCCTGGACAGGCAACATTCAGTACTTC
TRBV24-1	TRBD2	NA	TRBJ2-3	CATSETTSPSRSDTQYF	TGTGCCACCAGTGAAACGACTAGCCCGTCAAGGTCTGATACGCAGTATTTT
TRBV6-5	NA	NA	TRBJ1-4	CASSSFGRLFF	TGTGCCAGCAGTTCTTTTGGACGACTGTTTTTT
TRBV12-3/TRBV12-4	TRBD2	NA	TRBJ2-3	CASRGLAGVADTQYF	TGTGCCAGCAGGGGACTAGCGGGAGTTGCAGATACGCAGTATTTT
TRBV10-3	NA	few	TRBJ1-2	CAISDMTRGGGGYTF	TGTGCCATCAGCGACATGACGCGCGGAGGAGGTGGCTACACCTTC